The 8 T cell receptor beta chains reported below all come from one sample, sequenced in a study of blood T cell repertoires in COVID-19. Measured with immunoSEQ multiplex PCR; TCRdb has only the in-frame clones, and not every one. Among 200,000 to 300,000 clones, about 87% were seen once, and the ten largest hold roughly 5%. The sequencing sample was made of peripheral blood. The receptors originated from a woman aged 55-75 years with COVID-19, enrolled during active disease.

Only a few counts were recorded for this clone. The chain is built from TRBV6-2 or TRBV6-3 and TRBJ2-7; a possible D gene is TRBD2 (7 bases). The CDR3 is 15 amino acids. CDR1 and CDR2 from the germline V gene are MNHEY and SVGEGT. The V and J ends lost 7 bases and 2 bases respectively, with 18 bases between them. The CDR3 region is CASTPRGGPTYEQYF. The DNA for the CDR3 is TGTGCCAGCACCCCGAGGGGGGGACCCACCTACGAGCAGTACTTC.

V is TRBV29-1 and J is TRBJ2-5, with a weak D call TRBD1 (6 bases). The CDR3 consists of 13 residues. V was shortened by 3 bases and J by 5 bases, with 13 bases between the two germline ends. The V gene's germline CDR1 is SQVTM and CDR2 ANQGSEA. CDR3 in DNA: TGCAGCGTTGAGTTGGCAGGGGTTGAGACCCAGTACTTC. It encodes CSVELAGVETQYF.

J is TRBJ2-5 and V is TRBV4-1; TRBD2 matches 11 bases. Trimming at V came to 4 bases and at J to 5 bases, leaving 18 bases not matched to a gene. Germline CDR1 is MGHRA and CDR2 is YSYEKL. The CDR3 totals 19 residues. CDR3 sequence reads: CASSLRDGLAGGMVETQYF. CDR3 nucleotide sequence: TGCGCCAGCAGCCTTCGGGATGGGCTAGCGGGAGGTATGGTGGAGACCCAGTACTTC.

This clone was seen a single time. The chain carries TRBV5-4 and TRBJ1-6; 7 bases match TRBD1. CDR1 is SGHNT, CDR2 YYREEE, per germline (reference sequence). V shed 0 bases, J shed 7 bases, and the junction held 7 bases outside the gene matches. The CDR3 sequence is 16 residues long. CDR3 amino acids: CASSLAADRANSPLHF. The CDR3, as DNA: TGTGCCAGCAGCTTGGCAGCCGACAGGGCGAATTCACCCCTCCACTTT.

The genes are TRBV5-1 and TRBJ2-5; 7 nucleotides match TRBD1. Germline V gives CDR1 SGHRS, CDR2 YFSETQ. This CDR3 is built from 15 residues. J was trimmed by 9 bases and V by 0 bases; bases with no gene match: 11. This CDR3 is CASSLVRGQSGAQYF. CDR3 nucleotide sequence: TGCGCCAGCAGCTTGGTGAGGGGGCAGTCAGGGGCCCAGTACTTC.

The rearrangement uses TRBV28 and TRBJ1-3; 7 bases are shared with TRBD1. V shed 3 bases, J shed 7 bases, and the junction held 9 bases outside the gene matches. The germline gives CDR1 MDHEN, CDR2 SYDVKM. The CDR3 runs to 15 residues. CDR3 in amino acids: CASSFPGPQGNTIYF. The DNA for the CDR3 is TGTGCCAGCAGTTTTCCCGGACCACAGGGGAACACCATATATTTT.

The chain has TRBV27 and TRBJ1-2, with 9 nucleotides matching TRBD1. V trimming: 6 bases; J trimming: 8 bases; junction bases outside the gene matches: 7. This CDR3 region has 13 residues. CDR1 and CDR2 from the germline V gene are MNHEY and SMNVEV (reference sequence). CDR3 sequence reads: CASRRTGENGYTF. The CDR3 DNA reads TGTGCCAGCAGGCGGACAGGGGAAAACGGCTACACCTTC.

The chain couples TRBV19 to TRBJ2-2, with a possible D match to TRBD1 (5 bases). The CDR3 has 13 residues. Trimming cost V 5 bases and J 6 bases, with 10 bases left between them. Germline CDR1 is LNHDA and CDR2 is SQIVND (reference sequence). The CDR3 reads CASSRTRAGELFF. DNA of the CDR3: TGTGCCAGTAGTCGGACACGAGCCGGGGAGCTGTTTTTT.